This TCR beta chain was sequenced in a study of vaccination and CD4 T cells after COVID-19. Study-wide context: SARS-CoV-2 was confirmed by nasal swab PCR; disease was mild in several, severe in one. Overlapping peptides of the spike proteins of SARS-CoV-2, HCoV-NL63, HCoV-OC43 and HCoV-229E were used for cell stimulation. Each post-COVID sample was drawn after diagnosis, and the median interval was 101 days (range 35 to 161).

As to treatment: approximately nine-day PBMC culture with coronavirus spike peptide pools or control peptides (ViraFEST assay). IL-2 (about 10 IU/ml) and peptide pools (around 9.6 ug/ml) were added to cultures of around 2.1 million PBMCs per well. As concerns this clonotype: Its antigen remains unknown.

CDR3 length equals 17 residues. V lost 6 bases to trimming and J lost 2 bases; unmatched junction nucleotides: 14. Cultured CD4+ T-cell DNA underwent Oncomine TCR Beta short-read sequencing. TCRdb reanalysed the PCR reads using MiXCR and keeps one entry per CDR3 protein. The sample has just under 20,000 distinct CDR3 sequences, around 43% seen once; the top ten hold 4%. The J gene is TRBJ2-3, the V gene TRBV12-3 or TRBV12-4; TRBD2 aligns across 7 bases. The clonotype originates from a human donor who had recovered from COVID-19. Source: CD4+ T cells from blood, cultured in vitro, taken before SARS-CoV-2 vaccination. The CDR3 reads CASSPGREGVLTDTQYF. CDR3 nucleotide sequence: TGTGCCAGCAGCCCAGGGAGGGAAGGGGTTCTCACAGATACGCAGTATTTT.